Reported below is one T cell receptor beta chain. Its ends do not fully match the called genes, so a read error is possible. This sample was included in a study of tumor and adjacent non-tumor tissue in lung cancer. The library came from three nested PCR rounds adapted from ARM-PCR protocols. TCRdb re-analysed the multiplex PCR reads in MiXCR, keeping a single row per CDR3 protein. Of approximately 120,000 distinct CDR3 sequences in the sample, under 65% are singletons; the top ten hold roughly 19%. RNA was extracted from bulk tissue without any cell sorting. Distant lung tissue was collected more than 3 cm away from the tumor edge. The germline CDR1 and CDR2 sequences are SGHNT and YENEEA. The CDR3 spans 13 residues.

The receptor comes from a man aged 55-75 years with non-small cell lung cancer. The sample consisted of distant non-tumor lung tissue. The rearrangement uses TRBV11-3 and TRBJ2-1; possible D gene TRBD1, 5 bases. The CDR3 loop is CASNLEKGYEQFF. CDR3 bases: TGTGCCAGCAACTTAGAGAAGGGGTATGAGCAGTTCTTC.